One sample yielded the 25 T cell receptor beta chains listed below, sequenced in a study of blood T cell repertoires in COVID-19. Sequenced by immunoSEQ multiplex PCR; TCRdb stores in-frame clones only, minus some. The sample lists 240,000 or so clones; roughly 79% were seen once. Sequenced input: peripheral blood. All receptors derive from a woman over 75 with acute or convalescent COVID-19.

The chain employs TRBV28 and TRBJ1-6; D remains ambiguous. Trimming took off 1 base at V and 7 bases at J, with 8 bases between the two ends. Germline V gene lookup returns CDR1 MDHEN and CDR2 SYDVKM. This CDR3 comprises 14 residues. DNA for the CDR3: TGTGCCAGCAGTTTATCAGGTTCAAATTCACCCCTCCACTTT. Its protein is CASSLSGSNSPLHF. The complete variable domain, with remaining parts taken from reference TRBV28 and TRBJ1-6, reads DVKVTQSSRYLVKRTGEKVFLECVQDMDHENMFWYRQDPGLGLRLIYFSYDVKMKEKGDIPEGYSVSREKKERFSLILESASTNQTSMYLCASSLSGSNSPLHFGNGTRLTVT.

DNA for the CDR3: TGCGCCAGCAGCCAGTATGTGGCGGGAGGGTTTTACGAGCAGTACTTC. Its protein product is CASSQYVAGGFYEQYF. This chain uses TRBV4-1 with TRBJ2-7, with TRBD2 matching over 9 bases. The CDR3 runs 16 residues. CDR1 and CDR2 from the germline V gene are MGHRA and YSYEKL. J lost 4 bases, V lost 3 bases, and 10 bases had no gene match.

For the CDR3, the DNA is TGTGCCAGCAGCTTAGGACAGGCCGGACTTAATGAAAAACTGTTTTTT. Amino acid sequence: CASSLGQAGLNEKLFF. The chain couples TRBV5-6 to TRBJ1-4; 7 nucleotides line up with TRBD1. Germline lookup yields CDR1 SGHDT and CDR2 YYEEEE. J was trimmed by 4 bases and V by 2 bases; bases with no gene match: 8. The CDR3 sequence is 16 residues long.

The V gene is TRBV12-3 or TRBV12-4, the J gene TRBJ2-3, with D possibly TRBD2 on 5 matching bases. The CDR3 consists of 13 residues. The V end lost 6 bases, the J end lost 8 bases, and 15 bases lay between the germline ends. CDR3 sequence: CASSPLLRGTQYF. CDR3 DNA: TGTGCCAGCAGCCCCCTGCTCCGGGGTACGCAGTATTTT.

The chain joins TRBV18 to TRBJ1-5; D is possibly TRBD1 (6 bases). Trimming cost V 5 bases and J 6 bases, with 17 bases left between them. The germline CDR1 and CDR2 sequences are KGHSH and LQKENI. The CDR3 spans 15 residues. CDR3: CASSAGTGGIQPQHF. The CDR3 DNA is TGTGCCAGCTCAGCCGGGACGGGGGGCATTCAGCCCCAGCATTTT. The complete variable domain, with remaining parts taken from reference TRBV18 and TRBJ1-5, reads NAGVMQNPRHLVRRRGQEARLRCSPMKGHSHVYWYRQLPEEGLKFMVYLQKENIIDESGMPKERFSAEFPKEGPSILRIQQVVRGDSAAYFCASSAGTGGIQPQHFGDGTRLSIL.

This chain's CDR3 is CASRESISYNEQFF. The CDR3 DNA is TGTGCCAGCAGAGAGAGCATCTCCTACAATGAGCAGTTCTTC. The gene calls are TRBV7-2 and TRBJ2-1; D gene unclear. The CDR3 is 14 residues long. Germline CDR1 is SGHTA and CDR2 is FQGNSA. The ends were cut back, 6 bases at V and 0 bases at J, with 9 bases in the middle.

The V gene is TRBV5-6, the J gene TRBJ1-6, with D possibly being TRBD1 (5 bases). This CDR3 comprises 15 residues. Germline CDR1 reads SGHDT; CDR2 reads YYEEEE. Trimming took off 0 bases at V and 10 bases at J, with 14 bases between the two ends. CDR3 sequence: CASSLDPGNGSPLHF. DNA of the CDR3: TGTGCCAGCAGCTTGGATCCAGGGAATGGATCACCCCTCCACTTT.

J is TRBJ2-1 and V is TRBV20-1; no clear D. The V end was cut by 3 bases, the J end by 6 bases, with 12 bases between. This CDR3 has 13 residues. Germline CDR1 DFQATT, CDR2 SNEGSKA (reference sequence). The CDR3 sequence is CSASRPGFNEQFF. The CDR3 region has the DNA TGCAGTGCTAGTCGTCCGGGTTTCAATGAGCAGTTCTTC.

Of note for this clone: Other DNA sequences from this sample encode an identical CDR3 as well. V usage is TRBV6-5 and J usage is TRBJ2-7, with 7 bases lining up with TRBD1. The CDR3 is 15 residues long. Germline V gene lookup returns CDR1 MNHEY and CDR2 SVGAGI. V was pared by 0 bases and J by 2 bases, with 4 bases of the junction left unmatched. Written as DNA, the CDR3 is TGTGCCAGCAGTTACTCGAGACAGGGAGCCTACGAGCAGTACTTC. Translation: CASSYSRQGAYEQYF.

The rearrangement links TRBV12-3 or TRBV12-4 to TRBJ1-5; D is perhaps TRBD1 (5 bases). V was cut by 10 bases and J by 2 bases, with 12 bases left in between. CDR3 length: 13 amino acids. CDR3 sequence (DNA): TGTGCCACCGCGGGGGGAGGCAATCAGCCCCAGCATTTT. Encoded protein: CATAGGGNQPQHF.

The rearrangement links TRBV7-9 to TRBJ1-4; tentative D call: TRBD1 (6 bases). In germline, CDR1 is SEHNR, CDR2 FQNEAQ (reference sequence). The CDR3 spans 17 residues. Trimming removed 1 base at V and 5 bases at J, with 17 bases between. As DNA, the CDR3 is TGTGCCAGCAGCTTAGGTTTTGCCGGGACACGAAATGAAAAACTGTTTTTT. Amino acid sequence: CASSLGFAGTRNEKLFF.

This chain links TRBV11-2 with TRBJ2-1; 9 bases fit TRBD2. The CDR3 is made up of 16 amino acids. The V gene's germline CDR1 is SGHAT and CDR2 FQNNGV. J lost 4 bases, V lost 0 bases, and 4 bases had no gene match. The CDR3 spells CASSLDGGRGYNEQFF. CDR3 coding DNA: TGTGCCAGCAGCTTAGACGGCGGGAGGGGATACAATGAGCAGTTCTTC. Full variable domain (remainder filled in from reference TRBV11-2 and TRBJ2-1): EAGVAQSPRYKIIEKRQSVAFWCNPISGHATLYWYQQILGQGPKLLIQFQNNGVVDDSQLPKDRFSAERLKGVDSTLKIQPAKLEDSAVYLCASSLDGGRGYNEQFFGPGTRLTVL.

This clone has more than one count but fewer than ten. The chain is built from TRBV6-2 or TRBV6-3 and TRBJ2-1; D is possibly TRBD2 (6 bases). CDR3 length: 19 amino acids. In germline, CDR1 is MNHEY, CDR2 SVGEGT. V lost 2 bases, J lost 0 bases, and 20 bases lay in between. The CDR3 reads CASSYPSGGSRSSYNEQFF. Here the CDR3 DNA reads TGTGCCAGCAGTTACCCCAGTGGGGGGTCGCGCAGCTCCTACAATGAGCAGTTCTTC.

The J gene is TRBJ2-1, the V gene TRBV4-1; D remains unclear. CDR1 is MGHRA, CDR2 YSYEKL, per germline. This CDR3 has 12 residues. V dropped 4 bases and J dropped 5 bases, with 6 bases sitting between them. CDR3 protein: CASSPFHNEQFF. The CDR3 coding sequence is TGCGCCAGCAGCCCCTTTCACAATGAGCAGTTCTTC.

The CDR3 DNA reads as TGTGCCAGCAGTTTATTCACAGGGGGCGTCTATAGCAATCAGCCCCAGCATTTT. It translates to CASSLFTGGVYSNQPQHF. J is TRBJ1-5 and V is TRBV28, with 9 bases lining up with TRBD1. V was pared by 1 base and J by 0 bases, with 7 bases of the junction left unmatched. The CDR3 consists of 18 residues. The germline CDR1 and CDR2 sequences are MDHEN and SYDVKM.

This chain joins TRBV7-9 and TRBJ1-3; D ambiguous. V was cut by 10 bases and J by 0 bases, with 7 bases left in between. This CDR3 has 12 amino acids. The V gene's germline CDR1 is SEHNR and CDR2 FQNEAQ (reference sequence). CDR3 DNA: TGTGCCATACACCTCTCTGGAAACACCATATATTTT. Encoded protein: CAIHLSGNTIYF.

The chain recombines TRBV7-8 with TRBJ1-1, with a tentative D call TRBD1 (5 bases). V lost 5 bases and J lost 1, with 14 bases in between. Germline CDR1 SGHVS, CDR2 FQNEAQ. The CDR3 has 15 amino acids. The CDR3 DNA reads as TGTGCCAGCAGCCCCTTCTCAGGGTGGAACACTGAAGCTTTCTTT. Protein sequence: CASSPFSGWNTEAFF.

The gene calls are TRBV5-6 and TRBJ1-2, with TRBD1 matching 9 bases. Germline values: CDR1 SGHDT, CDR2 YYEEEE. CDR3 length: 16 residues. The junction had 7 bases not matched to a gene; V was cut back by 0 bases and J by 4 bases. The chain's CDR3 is CASSLVGQGTGYGYTF. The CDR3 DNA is TGTGCCAGCAGCTTGGTGGGACAGGGCACGGGCTATGGCTACACCTTC.

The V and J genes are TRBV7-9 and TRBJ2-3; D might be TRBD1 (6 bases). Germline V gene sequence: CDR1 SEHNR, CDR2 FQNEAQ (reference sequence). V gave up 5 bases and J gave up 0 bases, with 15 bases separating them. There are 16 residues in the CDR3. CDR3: CASSQQGRISTDTQYF. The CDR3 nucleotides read TGTGCCAGCAGCCAGCAGGGGCGGATAAGCACAGATACGCAGTATTTT.

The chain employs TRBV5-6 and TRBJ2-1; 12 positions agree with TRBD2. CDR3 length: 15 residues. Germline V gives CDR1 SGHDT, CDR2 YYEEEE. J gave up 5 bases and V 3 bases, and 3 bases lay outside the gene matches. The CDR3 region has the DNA TGTGCCAGCAGCTCACTAGCGGGGGGTAACAATGAGCAGTTCTTC. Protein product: CASSSLAGGNNEQFF. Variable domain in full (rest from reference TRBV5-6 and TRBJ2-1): DAGVTQSPTHLIKTRGQQVTLRCSPKSGHDTVSWYQQALGQGPQFIFQYYEEEERQRGNFPDRFSGHQFPNYSSELNVNALLLGDSALYLCASSSLAGGNNEQFFGPGTRLTVL.

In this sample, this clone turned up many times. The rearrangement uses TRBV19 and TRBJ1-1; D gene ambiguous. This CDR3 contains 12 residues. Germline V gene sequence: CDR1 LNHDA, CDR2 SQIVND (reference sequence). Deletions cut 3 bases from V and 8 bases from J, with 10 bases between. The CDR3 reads CASSMVWPEAFF. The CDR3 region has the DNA TGTGCCAGTAGTATGGTTTGGCCGGAAGCTTTCTTT.

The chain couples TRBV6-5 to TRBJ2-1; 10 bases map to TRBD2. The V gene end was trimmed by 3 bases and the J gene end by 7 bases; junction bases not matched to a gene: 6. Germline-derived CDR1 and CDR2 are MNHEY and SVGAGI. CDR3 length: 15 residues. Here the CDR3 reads CASSYSPGLANEQFF. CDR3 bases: TGTGCCAGCAGTTATTCGCCGGGACTAGCGAATGAGCAGTTCTTC.

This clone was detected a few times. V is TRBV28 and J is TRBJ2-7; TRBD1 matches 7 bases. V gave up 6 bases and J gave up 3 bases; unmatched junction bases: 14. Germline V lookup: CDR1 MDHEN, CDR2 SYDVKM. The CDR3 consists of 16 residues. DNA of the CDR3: TGTGCCAGCAGAAGACAAGGACAGGCAGGGAACTACGAGCAGTACTTC. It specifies CASRRQGQAGNYEQYF.

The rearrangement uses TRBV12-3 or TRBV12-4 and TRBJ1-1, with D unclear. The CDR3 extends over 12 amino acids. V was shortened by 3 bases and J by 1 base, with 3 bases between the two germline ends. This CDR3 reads CASSFQNTEAFF. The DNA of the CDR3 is TGTGCCAGCAGTTTTCAGAACACTGAAGCTTTCTTT.

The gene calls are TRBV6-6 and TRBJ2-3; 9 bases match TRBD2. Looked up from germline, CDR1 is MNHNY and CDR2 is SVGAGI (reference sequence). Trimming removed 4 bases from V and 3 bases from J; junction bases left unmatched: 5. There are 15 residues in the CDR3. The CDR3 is CASSLLTSGTDTQYF. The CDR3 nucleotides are TGTGCCAGCAGTTTGCTAACTAGCGGGACAGATACGCAGTATTTT.